These 11 T cell receptor beta chains were sequenced from one sample in a study of T cells and Merkel cell carcinoma outcomes. The data were produced by immunoSEQ multiplex PCR, yet TCRdb's version contains in-frame clones alone and is incomplete. Among about 10,000 clones, around 80% were seen once, and the ten largest hold around 2.4%. Sequenced: tumor tissue from Merkel cell carcinoma. These receptors all stem from a human donor with Merkel cell carcinoma.

CDR3 amino acids: CSVDEGGPDTQYF. The CDR3 nucleotides read TGCAGCGTAGACGAAGGGGGCCCAGATACGCAGTATTTT. V usage is TRBV29-1 and J usage is TRBJ2-3; TRBD1 matches at 7 bases. CDR1 and CDR2 (germline): SQVTM, ANQGSEA. V dropped 6 bases and J dropped 4; count of bases not matched to a gene: 7. CDR3 size: 13 residues.

This chain joins TRBV4-3 and TRBJ2-4; the match to TRBD2 covers 11 bases. J lost 3 bases, V lost 0 bases, and 13 bases had no gene match. The germline V gene encodes CDR1 LGHNA and CDR2 YSLEER. This CDR3 is built from 20 residues. The CDR3 sequence: CASSQDLPALAGGNKNIQYF. CDR3 nucleotides: TGCGCCAGCAGCCAAGATCTCCCCGCGCTAGCGGGGGGCAACAAAAACATTCAGTACTTC.

The chain uses TRBV25-1 and TRBJ2-7, with 8 bases that match TRBD1. After removal of 3 bases from V and 0 bases from J, the junction contained 4 bases not matched to a gene. This CDR3 spans 15 amino acids. Germline CDR1 is MGHDK and CDR2 is SYGVNS. CDR3 region: CASSDTGGPSYEQYF. CDR3 nucleotide sequence: TGTGCCAGCAGTGATACAGGGGGGCCCTCCTACGAGCAGTACTTC.

This CDR3 reads CASRRPGFGYNEQFF. The CDR3 bases are TGTGCCAGCAGAAGACCGGGATTTGGATACAATGAGCAGTTCTTC. V gene TRBV28 combines with J gene TRBJ2-1, with a tentative D call TRBD2 (5 bases). This CDR3 has 15 residues. Trimming pared 6 bases from V and 4 bases from J, leaving 16 bases between. From germline, CDR1 is MDHEN and CDR2 SYDVKM.

The chain links TRBV15 to TRBJ2-5, with 11 bases fitting TRBD2. Germline V gene sequence: CDR1 LNHNV, CDR2 YYDKDF (reference sequence). The CDR3 has 14 residues. Trimming cost V 3 bases and J 6 bases; bases outside gene matches: 3. In nucleotides, the CDR3 is TGTGCCACCAGCAGGCTAGCGGGGGGACAGACCCAGTACTTC. Translated: CATSRLAGGQTQYF.

The rearrangement links TRBV4-3 to TRBJ1-4, with no clear D. The CDR3 spans 16 residues. With 0 bases removed from V and 1 base from J, the gap between germline ends came to 9 bases. Germline V gene sequence: CDR1 LGHNA, CDR2 YSLEER. CDR3 sequence: CASSQDRAVTNEKLFF. The DNA of the CDR3 is TGCGCCAGCAGCCAAGATAGGGCGGTAACTAATGAAAAACTGTTTTTT.

This chain connects TRBV27 to TRBJ2-5; TRBD2 matches 12 bases. Germline CDR1 and CDR2: MNHEY and SMNVEV (reference sequence). Unmatched junction bases numbered 6, after V lost 8 bases and J lost 5 bases. The CDR3 spans 14 residues. CDR3 coding DNA: TGTGCCAGCGTAGGACTAGCGGGGCTGGAGACCCAGTACTTC. Encoded protein: CASVGLAGLETQYF.

This chain uses TRBV18 with TRBJ1-1; D is possibly TRBD1 (5 bases). CDR3 length: 14 residues. Trimming stripped 3 bases from V and 1 base from J, with 9 bases between. Germline V gives CDR1 KGHSH, CDR2 LQKENI. CDR3 DNA sequence: TGTGCCAGCTCACCGGGACTGTCGAACACTGAAGCTTTCTTT. Translation: CASSPGLSNTEAFF.

This clone was observed once. This chain connects TRBV29-1 to TRBJ2-5; unclear D gene. V lost 7 bases, J lost 0 bases, and 6 bases lay in between. Germline CDR1 SQVTM, CDR2 ANQGSEA. The CDR3 is 11 residues long. The CDR3 DNA sequence: TGCAGCGGCGCCTACCAAGAGACCCAGTACTTC. The encoded protein is CSGAYQETQYF.

This clone is medium-sized. The chain couples TRBV25-1 to TRBJ2-7; no reliable D call. Trimming stripped 4 bases from V and 1 base from J, with 5 bases between. The CDR3 consists of 12 residues. Per germline, CDR1 MGHDK and CDR2 SYGVNS. CDR3 region: CASSVGSYEQYF. The DNA for the CDR3 is TGTGCCAGCAGTGTAGGGTCCTACGAGCAGTACTTC.

The chain combines TRBV19 with TRBJ1-5, with 7 bases that match TRBD1. With 5 bases clipped from V and 4 bases from J, the junction kept 5 bases outside the gene matches. The V gene's germline CDR1 is LNHDA and CDR2 SQIVND (reference sequence). The CDR3 has 14 residues. This CDR3 reads CASSSTGTNQPQHF. The DNA of the CDR3 is TGTGCCAGTAGTTCGACAGGGACTAATCAGCCCCAGCATTTT.